Here is one TCR beta chain with its context. Its specificity is unknown. Losses at the gene ends were 5 bases for V and 4 bases for J; bases not matched to a gene: 20. The CDR3 is 20 amino acids. The sample comes from a study of T-cell memory formation after mild COVID-19. Study observations and caveats: Clones that contracted from day 15 to 85 were balanced CD4/CD8, while later expanders leaned CD4+.

TCRdb called the 5' RACE reads again in MiXCR, with one record for every CDR3 protein. The sample holds 250,000 to 350,000 distinct CDR3 sequences, roughly 21% seen once. The gene calls are TRBV12-3 or TRBV12-4 and TRBJ2-2; the match to TRBD1 covers 9 bases. The sequenced material came from PBMCs or a T cell subset sorted from them (not recorded which). The source is a man aged 18 to 30 who had mild COVID-19 (a few samples of this study predate the infection). Cell type and time point are not known. For the CDR3, the DNA is TGTGCCAGCAGTAGCCGAATACTTCGTTCCGGGACAGGGTTCACCGGGGAGCTGTTTTTT. It translates to CASSSRILRSGTGFTGELFF.